The rows below give T cell receptor beta chains drawn from one sample of a study of T-cell reconstitution after alpha-beta-depleted transplantation in children. TCRdb reprocessed the PCR reads with MiXCR, giving one entry per CDR3 protein. The data contain roughly 400,000 distinct CDR3 sequences, over 20% of them singletons. This specimen consisted of PBMCs from the stem cell graft donor, obtained from the stem cell graft. The receptors originated from a human donor who donated a stem cell graft to a child with acute myeloid leukemia. CDR3s include the opening cysteine and the closing phenylalanine or tryptophan. Each record gives: CDR3 protein, CDR3 DNA, clone size, V gene, J gene, D gene. D genes are given only for firm matches. A row's size may be missing; if present it is once, few, many or a size class.

cdr3_aa: CASSESYSYEQYF
cdr3_nt: TGCGCCAGCAGTGAGAGCTACTCCTACGAGCAGTACTTC
clone_size: NA
v_call: TRBV10-2
j_call: TRBJ2-7
d_call: NA

cdr3_aa: CASSRMGQGETQYF
cdr3_nt: TGTGCCAGCAGCAGAATGGGACAGGGTGAGACCCAGTACTTC
clone_size: NA
v_call: TRBV7-8
j_call: TRBJ2-5
d_call: TRBD1

cdr3_aa: CASSWTSELSSYNEQFF
cdr3_nt: TGCGCCAGCAGCTGGACTAGCGAGTTAAGCTCCTACAATGAGCAGTTCTTC
clone_size: few
v_call: TRBV5-1
j_call: TRBJ2-1
d_call: TRBD2

cdr3_aa: CASSETTHGTDTQYF
cdr3_nt: TGCGCCAGCAGTGAGACTACACATGGCACAGATACGCAGTATTTT
clone_size: NA
v_call: TRBV10-1
j_call: TRBJ2-3
d_call: NA

cdr3_aa: CASSRDPHNEQFF
cdr3_nt: TGTGCCAGCAGCCGAGACCCCCACAATGAGCAGTTCTTC
clone_size: few
v_call: TRBV13
j_call: TRBJ2-1
d_call: NA

cdr3_aa: CASSFGQGGEKLFF
cdr3_nt: TGCGCCAGCAGCTTTGGACAGGGAGGCGAAAAACTGTTTTTT
clone_size: NA
v_call: TRBV5-1
j_call: TRBJ1-4
d_call: TRBD1

cdr3_aa: CASSIRLAAATDTQYF
cdr3_nt: TGTGCCAGCAGTATAAGACTAGCGGCAGCCACAGATACGCAGTATTTT
clone_size: NA
v_call: TRBV9
j_call: TRBJ2-3
d_call: TRBD2

cdr3_aa: CASSRYTGGHTEAFF
cdr3_nt: TGTGCCAGCAGTCGATATACAGGGGGCCACACTGAAGCTTTCTTT
clone_size: NA
v_call: TRBV11-1
j_call: TRBJ1-1
d_call: TRBD1

cdr3_aa: CSARLSVYEQYF
cdr3_nt: TGCAGTGCTAGATTAAGCGTCTACGAGCAGTACTTC
clone_size: few
v_call: TRBV20-1
j_call: TRBJ2-7
d_call: NA

cdr3_aa: CASSFGSQETQYF
cdr3_nt: TGTGCCAGCAGTTTTGGTAGCCAAGAGACCCAGTACTTC
clone_size: many
v_call: TRBV12-3/TRBV12-4
j_call: TRBJ2-5
d_call: NA

cdr3_aa: CASSASGTEIYEQYF
cdr3_nt: TGTGCCAGCAGCGCGTCCGGGACAGAGATCTACGAGCAGTACTTC
clone_size: NA
v_call: TRBV5-5
j_call: TRBJ2-7
d_call: TRBD1

cdr3_aa: CSVLRQGSYEQYF
cdr3_nt: TGCAGCGTACTACGACAGGGCTCCTACGAGCAGTACTTC
clone_size: NA
v_call: TRBV29-1
j_call: TRBJ2-7
d_call: TRBD1

cdr3_aa: CSAYPRTGVNEQYF
cdr3_nt: TGCAGTGCTTATCCAAGGACAGGGGTGAACGAGCAGTACTTC
clone_size: NA
v_call: TRBV20-1
j_call: TRBJ2-7
d_call: TRBD1

cdr3_aa: CASSMTGKETEAFF
cdr3_nt: TGTGCCAGCAGTATGACAGGGAAAGAGACTGAAGCTTTCTTT
clone_size: many
v_call: TRBV12-3/TRBV12-4
j_call: TRBJ1-1
d_call: TRBD1

cdr3_aa: CSAAKSGSASNEQFF
cdr3_nt: TGCAGTGCTGCAAAGAGCGGGAGTGCGTCGAATGAGCAGTTCTTC
clone_size: many
v_call: TRBV20-1
j_call: TRBJ2-1
d_call: TRBD2

cdr3_aa: CASSLALGSAEAFF
cdr3_nt: TGTGCCAGCAGTTTAGCTCTGGGTTCGGCTGAAGCTTTCTTT
clone_size: few
v_call: TRBV12-3/TRBV12-4
j_call: TRBJ1-1
d_call: NA

cdr3_aa: CASSYSSGGGTEAFF
cdr3_nt: TGTGCCAGCAGTTACTCATCCGGGGGTGGCACTGAAGCTTTCTTT
clone_size: NA
v_call: TRBV6-5
j_call: TRBJ1-1
d_call: NA

cdr3_aa: CSALGRQSNEKLFF
cdr3_nt: TGCAGCGCCCTAGGACGACAGTCTAATGAAAAACTGTTTTTT
clone_size: few
v_call: TRBV29-1
j_call: TRBJ1-4
d_call: NA

cdr3_aa: CSATRRRDGELFF
cdr3_nt: TGCAGTGCTACTAGACGCCGGGACGGGGAGCTGTTTTTT
clone_size: NA
v_call: TRBV20-1
j_call: TRBJ2-2
d_call: NA

cdr3_aa: CASMERQSLNTEAFF
cdr3_nt: TGCGCCAGCATGGAAAGACAGTCCCTTAACACTGAAGCTTTCTTT
clone_size: few
v_call: TRBV5-1
j_call: TRBJ1-1
d_call: NA

cdr3_aa: CAISAREGQADTQYF
cdr3_nt: TGTGCCATCAGTGCCCGGGAGGGCCAGGCAGATACGCAGTATTTT
clone_size: once
v_call: TRBV10-3
j_call: TRBJ2-3
d_call: TRBD2

cdr3_aa: CATSRDLGGTDTQYF
cdr3_nt: TGTGCCACCAGCAGAGACTTGGGGGGCACAGATACGCAGTATTTT
clone_size: few
v_call: TRBV15
j_call: TRBJ2-3
d_call: NA

cdr3_aa: CASSLRGGNSPLHF
cdr3_nt: TGCGCCAGCAGCTTGCGTGGGGGTAATTCACCCCTCCACTTT
clone_size: NA
v_call: TRBV5-1
j_call: TRBJ1-6
d_call: NA

cdr3_aa: CASSPTGGLAGTGELFF
cdr3_nt: TGTGCCAGCAGTCCGACAGGGGGACTAGCGGGAACCGGGGAGCTGTTTTTT
clone_size: NA
v_call: TRBV12-3/TRBV12-4
j_call: TRBJ2-2
d_call: TRBD2

cdr3_aa: CASSESAHKETQYF
cdr3_nt: TGTGCCAGCAGTGAATCGGCGCACAAAGAGACCCAGTACTTC
clone_size: many
v_call: TRBV25-1
j_call: TRBJ2-5
d_call: NA

cdr3_aa: CASSYYSQGLGAGELFF
cdr3_nt: TGTGCCAGCAGTTACTACTCCCAAGGACTAGGGGCCGGGGAGCTGTTTTTT
clone_size: NA
v_call: TRBV6-2/TRBV6-3
j_call: TRBJ2-2
d_call: TRBD2

cdr3_aa: CASKLAEPNTRELFF
cdr3_nt: TGTGCCAGCAAATTAGCCGAACCGAACACCAGGGAGCTGTTTTTT
clone_size: NA
v_call: TRBV28
j_call: TRBJ2-2
d_call: NA

cdr3_aa: CSARVPAGPQETQYF
cdr3_nt: TGCAGTGCTAGAGTCCCCGCGGGGCCCCAAGAGACCCAGTACTTC
clone_size: few
v_call: TRBV20-1
j_call: TRBJ2-5
d_call: NA

cdr3_aa: CSVVAGTGDYGYTF
cdr3_nt: TGCAGCGTTGTCGCTGGGACAGGGGACTATGGCTACACCTTC
clone_size: many
v_call: TRBV29-1
j_call: TRBJ1-2
d_call: TRBD1

cdr3_aa: CSARVQGMVDEQFF
cdr3_nt: TGCAGTGCTAGAGTACAGGGGATGGTGGATGAGCAGTTCTTC
clone_size: many
v_call: TRBV20-1
j_call: TRBJ2-1
d_call: TRBD1

cdr3_aa: CASSSGTGDMAGANVLTF
cdr3_nt: TGTGCCAGCAGTTCCGGGACAGGGGATATGGCCGGGGCCAACGTCCTGACTTTC
clone_size: NA
v_call: TRBV28
j_call: TRBJ2-6
d_call: TRBD1

cdr3_aa: CASSLRDEQYF
cdr3_nt: TGTGCCAGCAGCCTCCGGGACGAGCAGTACTTC
clone_size: many
v_call: TRBV7-2
j_call: TRBJ2-7
d_call: NA

cdr3_aa: CSATVPGQQSGRAFQETQYF
cdr3_nt: TGCAGTGCCACTGTTCCGGGACAGCAAAGCGGGAGGGCCTTCCAAGAGACCCAGTACTTC
clone_size: NA
v_call: TRBV20-1
j_call: TRBJ2-5
d_call: TRBD2

cdr3_aa: CASRWDSMNTEAFF
cdr3_nt: TGTGCCAGCAGGTGGGACAGCATGAACACTGAAGCTTTCTTT
clone_size: NA
v_call: TRBV7-2
j_call: TRBJ1-1
d_call: TRBD1

cdr3_aa: CATSDGIGANVLTF
cdr3_nt: TGTGCCACCAGTGACGGTATTGGGGCCAACGTCCTGACTTTC
clone_size: few
v_call: TRBV24-1
j_call: TRBJ2-6
d_call: NA

cdr3_aa: CASGEGFLVNTEAFF
cdr3_nt: TGTGCCAGCGGAGAGGGGTTTTTAGTAAACACTGAAGCTTTCTTT
clone_size: few
v_call: TRBV2
j_call: TRBJ1-1
d_call: NA

cdr3_aa: CASSRTNTEAFF
cdr3_nt: TGTGCCAGCAGCCGTACGAACACTGAAGCTTTCTTT
clone_size: NA
v_call: TRBV9
j_call: TRBJ1-1
d_call: NA

cdr3_aa: CASSFIIAGGTEAFF
cdr3_nt: TGTGCCAGCAGTTTCATCATTGCTGGTGGCACTGAAGCTTTCTTT
clone_size: few
v_call: TRBV12-3/TRBV12-4
j_call: TRBJ1-1
d_call: NA

cdr3_aa: CASSPVTRTSGTGDTQYF
cdr3_nt: TGCGCCAGCAGCCCGGTCACCCGGACTAGCGGGACTGGAGATACGCAGTATTTT
clone_size: few
v_call: TRBV5-1
j_call: TRBJ2-3
d_call: TRBD2

cdr3_aa: CSAESTGGSNTGELFF
cdr3_nt: TGCAGTGCTGAGTCGACAGGGGGCTCGAACACCGGGGAGCTGTTTTTT
clone_size: NA
v_call: TRBV20-1
j_call: TRBJ2-2
d_call: TRBD1

cdr3_aa: CASTDRDNEQFF
cdr3_nt: TGTGCCAGCACGGACAGGGACAATGAGCAGTTCTTC
clone_size: few
v_call: TRBV6-1
j_call: TRBJ2-1
d_call: TRBD1

cdr3_aa: CASSFSSSGANVLTF
cdr3_nt: TGTGCCAGCAGTTTCTCCTCATCTGGGGCCAACGTCCTGACTTTC
clone_size: NA
v_call: TRBV12-3/TRBV12-4
j_call: TRBJ2-6
d_call: NA

cdr3_aa: CASSPPRLAGINEQFF
cdr3_nt: TGTGCCAGCTCACCACCGAGACTAGCGGGAATCAATGAGCAGTTCTTC
clone_size: few
v_call: TRBV18
j_call: TRBJ2-1
d_call: TRBD2

cdr3_aa: CSARAGTAGSDTQYF
cdr3_nt: TGCAGTGCTAGAGCTGGGACGGCGGGTTCAGATACGCAGTATTTT
clone_size: NA
v_call: TRBV20-1
j_call: TRBJ2-3
d_call: NA

cdr3_aa: CATSEQTGSYNEQFF
cdr3_nt: TGTGCCACCAGTGAGCAGACCGGCTCCTACAATGAGCAGTTCTTC
clone_size: many
v_call: TRBV24-1
j_call: TRBJ2-1
d_call: NA

cdr3_aa: CASSQEGLAGVNEQFF
cdr3_nt: TGTGCCAGCAGCCAAGAGGGACTAGCGGGAGTCAATGAGCAGTTCTTC
clone_size: NA
v_call: TRBV4-2
j_call: TRBJ2-1
d_call: TRBD2

cdr3_aa: CAWSRDTSYNEQFF
cdr3_nt: TGTGCCTGGAGCCGGGACACCTCCTACAATGAGCAGTTCTTC
clone_size: NA
v_call: TRBV30
j_call: TRBJ2-1
d_call: NA

cdr3_aa: CASSLAMVAGDNEQFF
cdr3_nt: TGCGCCAGCAGCTTGGCCATGGTAGCGGGGGACAATGAGCAGTTCTTC
clone_size: NA
v_call: TRBV5-1
j_call: TRBJ2-1
d_call: TRBD2

cdr3_aa: CSARVEGGPFFEQFF
cdr3_nt: TGCAGTGCTAGAGTGGAGGGAGGGCCCTTCTTTGAGCAGTTCTTC
clone_size: few
v_call: TRBV20-1
j_call: TRBJ2-1
d_call: TRBD2

cdr3_aa: CASSPQPAGQDYGYTF
cdr3_nt: TGTGCCAGCAGTCCGCAACCCGCGGGACAGGACTATGGCTACACCTTC
clone_size: NA
v_call: TRBV6-5
j_call: TRBJ1-2
d_call: TRBD1

cdr3_aa: CATSRLPLGRSTYNEQFF
cdr3_nt: TGTGCCACCAGCAGACTCCCCTTAGGACGGTCAACCTACAATGAGCAGTTCTTC
clone_size: NA
v_call: TRBV15
j_call: TRBJ2-1
d_call: NA

cdr3_aa: CSVQTKWDTEAFF
cdr3_nt: TGCAGCGTCCAGACGAAGTGGGACACTGAAGCTTTCTTT
clone_size: many
v_call: TRBV29-1
j_call: TRBJ1-1
d_call: NA